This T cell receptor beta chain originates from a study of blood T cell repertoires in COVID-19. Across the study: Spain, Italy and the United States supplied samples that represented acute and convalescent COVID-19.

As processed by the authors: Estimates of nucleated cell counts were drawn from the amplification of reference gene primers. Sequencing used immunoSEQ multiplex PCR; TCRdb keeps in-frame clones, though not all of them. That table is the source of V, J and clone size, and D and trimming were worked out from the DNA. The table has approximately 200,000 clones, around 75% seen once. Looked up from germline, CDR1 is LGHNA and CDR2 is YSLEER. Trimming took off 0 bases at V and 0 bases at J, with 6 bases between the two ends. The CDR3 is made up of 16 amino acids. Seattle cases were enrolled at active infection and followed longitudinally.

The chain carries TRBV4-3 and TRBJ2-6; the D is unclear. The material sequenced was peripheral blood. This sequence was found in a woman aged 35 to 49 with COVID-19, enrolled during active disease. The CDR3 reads CASSQDSHSGANVLTF. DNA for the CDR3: TGCGCCAGCAGCCAAGATTCCCACTCTGGGGCCAACGTCCTGACTTTC.